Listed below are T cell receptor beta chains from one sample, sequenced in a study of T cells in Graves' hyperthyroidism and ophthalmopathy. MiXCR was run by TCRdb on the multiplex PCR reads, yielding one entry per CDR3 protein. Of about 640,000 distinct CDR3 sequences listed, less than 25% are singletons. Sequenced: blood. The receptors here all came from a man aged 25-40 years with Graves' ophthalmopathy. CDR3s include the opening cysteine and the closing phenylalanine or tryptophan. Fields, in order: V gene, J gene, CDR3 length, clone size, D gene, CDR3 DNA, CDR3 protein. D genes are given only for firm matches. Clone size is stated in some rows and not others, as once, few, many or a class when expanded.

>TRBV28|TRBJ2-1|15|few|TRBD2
TGTGCCAGCAGTTTACCCAGCGGGGCTTCCAATGAGCAGTTCTTC
CASSLPSGASNEQFF
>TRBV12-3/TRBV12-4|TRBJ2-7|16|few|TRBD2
TGTGCCAGCAGTGGAGGTCCCGGGAGGGATTCCTACGAGCAGTACTTC
CASSGGPGRDSYEQYF
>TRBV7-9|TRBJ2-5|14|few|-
TGTGCCAGCAGCCGCTTAGGGTCAGGGGAGACCCAGTACTTC
CASSRLGSGETQYF
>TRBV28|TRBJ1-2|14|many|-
TGTGCCAGCAGTATACCTGGAGGGGTCATCGGCTACACCTTC
CASSIPGGVIGYTF
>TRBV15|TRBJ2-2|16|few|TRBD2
TGTGCCACCAGTCCAGAATATGGGACTAAGGACGGGGAGCTGTTTTTT
CATSPEYGTKDGELFF
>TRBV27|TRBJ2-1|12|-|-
TGTGCCAGCAGAGGGCGGGGCAATGAGCAGTTCTTC
CASRGRGNEQFF
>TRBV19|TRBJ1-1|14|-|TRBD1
TGTGCCAGTATTAGGGACAGGGACTACACTGAAGCTTTCTTT
CASIRDRDYTEAFF
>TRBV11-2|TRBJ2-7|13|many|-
TGTGCCAGCAGCTCCCGACGCGCCTACGAGCAGTACTTC
CASSSRRAYEQYF
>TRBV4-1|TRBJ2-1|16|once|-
TGCACCAGCAGCCAAGATCGAGGGGGAAAGGCCAATGAGCAGTTCTTC
CTSSQDRGGKANEQFF
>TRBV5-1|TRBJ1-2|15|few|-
TGCGCCAGCAGCCAGGAGGGAGGGATTGGATATGGCTACACCTTC
CASSQEGGIGYGYTF
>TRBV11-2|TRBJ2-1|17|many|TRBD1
TGTGCCAGCAGCTTACAACGGACAGGGCCAGTTTACAATGAGCAGTTCTTC
CASSLQRTGPVYNEQFF
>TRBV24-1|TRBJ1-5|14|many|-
TGTGCCACCAGTGGACAAGGGAGGCATCAGCCCCAGCATTTT
CATSGQGRHQPQHF
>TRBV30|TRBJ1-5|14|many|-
TGTGCCTGGAGTGTAGGACCGTCTAATCAGCCCCAGCATTTT
CAWSVGPSNQPQHF
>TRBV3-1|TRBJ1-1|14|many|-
TGTGCCAGCAGTCCCCTTAGCGGGAACACTGAAGCTTTCTTT
CASSPLSGNTEAFF
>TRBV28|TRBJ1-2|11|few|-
TGTGCCAGCAAGGGGAAAGGTGGCTACACCTTC
CASKGKGGYTF
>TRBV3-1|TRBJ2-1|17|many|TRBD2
TGTGCCAGCAGCCAAGACCCTATCGGAGCGGGAGTTAATGAGCAGTTCTTC
CASSQDPIGAGVNEQFF
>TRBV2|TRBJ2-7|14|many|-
TGTGCCAGCACGGGCACGGGAGAGGACTACGAGCAGTACTTC
CASTGTGEDYEQYF
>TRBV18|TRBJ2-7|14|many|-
TGTGCCAGCTCACCTACGGGACTGCCCTACGAGCAGTACTTC
CASSPTGLPYEQYF
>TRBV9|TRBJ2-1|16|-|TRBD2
TGTGCCAGCAGCGTAGGCGGACTAGCGGGAGTTAATGAGCAGTTCTTC
CASSVGGLAGVNEQFF
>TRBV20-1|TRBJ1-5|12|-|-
TGCAGTGCTAGAAGTAGCGGACAGCCCCAGCATTTT
CSARSSGQPQHF
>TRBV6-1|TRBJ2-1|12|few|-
TGTGCCAGCAGTGAAGGCTACCATGAGCAGTTCTTC
CASSEGYHEQFF
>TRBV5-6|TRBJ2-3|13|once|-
TGTGCCAGCAGCTTGGTGGGGAGAGATACGCAGTATTTT
CASSLVGRDTQYF
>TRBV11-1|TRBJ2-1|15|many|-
TGTGCCAGCAGCTTAGATGTGGGCCCGTACAATGAGCAGTTCTTC
CASSLDVGPYNEQFF
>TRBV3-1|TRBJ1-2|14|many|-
TGTGCCAGCAGCCAAGCAGCAGGGGTAGGAGGCTACACCTTC
CASSQAAGVGGYTF
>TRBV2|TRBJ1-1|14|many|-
TGTGCCAGCAGTGAAGAAAGGCACATGACCGAAGCTTTCTTT
CASSEERHMTEAFF
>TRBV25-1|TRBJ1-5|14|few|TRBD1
TGTGCCAGCGGGACAGGGAGTGGAAATCAGCCCCAGCATTTT
CASGTGSGNQPQHF
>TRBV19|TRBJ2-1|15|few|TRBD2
TGTGCCAGTAGTATGATTAGCGGGAGTTACAATGAGCAGTTCTTC
CASSMISGSYNEQFF
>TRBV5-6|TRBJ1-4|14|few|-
TGTGCCAGCAGCTTCCGGGATCATAATGAAAAACTGTTTTTT
CASSFRDHNEKLFF
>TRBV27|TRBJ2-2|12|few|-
TGTGCCAGCAGTTCCCTCACCGGGGAGCTGTTTTTT
CASSSLTGELFF
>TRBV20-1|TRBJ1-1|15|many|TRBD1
TGCAGTGCTGTGCGGGACAGAAAGATGAACACTGAAGCTTTCTTT
CSAVRDRKMNTEAFF
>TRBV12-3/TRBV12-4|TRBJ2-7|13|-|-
TGTGCCAGCAGTTTATGGCCAATCTACGAGCAGTACTTC
CASSLWPIYEQYF
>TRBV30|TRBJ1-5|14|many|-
TGTGCCTGGAGTAACGAAGGGCCCGCGTGGCCCCAGCATTTT
CAWSNEGPAWPQHF
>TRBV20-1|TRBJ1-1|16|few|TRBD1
TGCAATGCTCCAACTGACAGGGGGCCAATGAACACTGAAGCTTTCTTT
CNAPTDRGPMNTEAFF
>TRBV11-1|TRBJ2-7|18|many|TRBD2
TGTGCCAGCAGCTTAACCGGCTTGGCGGGAGGGATTCCCTACGAGCAGTACTTC
CASSLTGLAGGIPYEQYF
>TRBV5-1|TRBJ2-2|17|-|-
TGCGCCAGCAGCTTGACGGGGAGGCCCTCGAACACCGGGGAGCTGTTTTTT
CASSLTGRPSNTGELFF
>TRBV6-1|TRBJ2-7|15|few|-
TGTGCCAGCAGTGAAGCGTTAGCCCAAACCTACGAGCAGTACTTC
CASSEALAQTYEQYF
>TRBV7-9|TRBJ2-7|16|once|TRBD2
TGTACCAGCAGCTTAGGGCCTACTAGCGGGAACGACGAGCAGTACTTC
CTSSLGPTSGNDEQYF
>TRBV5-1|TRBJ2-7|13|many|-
TGCGCCAGCAGCTTTGGGACCGGCGACGAGCAGTACTTC
CASSFGTGDEQYF
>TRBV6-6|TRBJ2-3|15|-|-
TGTGCCAGCAGTTACCTTGGGGGGAGCACAGATACGCAGTATTTT
CASSYLGGSTDTQYF
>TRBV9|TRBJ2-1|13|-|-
TGTGCCAGCAGCGTAGCTGGGACGAATGAGCAGTTCTTC
CASSVAGTNEQFF
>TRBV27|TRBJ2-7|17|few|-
TGTGCCAGCAGGTCCCGAGCCTTTCGGGAGACCGGTAACGAGCAGTACTTC
CASRSRAFRETGNEQYF
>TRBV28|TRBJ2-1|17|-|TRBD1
TGTGCCAGCAGTTCCCCAGTCGTACGCGACAGGGACAATGAGCAGTTCTTC
CASSSPVVRDRDNEQFF
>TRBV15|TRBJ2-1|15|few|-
TGTGCCACCAGCAGAGATCAAGGCTCCTACAATGAGCAGTTCTTC
CATSRDQGSYNEQFF
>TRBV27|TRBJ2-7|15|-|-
TGTGCCAGCAGTTCTAAGGCGGGGCGGGTTTACGAGCAGTACTTC
CASSSKAGRVYEQYF
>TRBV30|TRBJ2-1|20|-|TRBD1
TGTGCCTGGAGTGTCTTCGGACAGGGGGCTGCGGGAGGGCCTCGGAATGAGCAGTTCTTC
CAWSVFGQGAAGGPRNEQFF
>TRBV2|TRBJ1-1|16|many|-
TGTGCCAGCAGTGAAGTGGCGGCCAGGGTGAACACTGAAGCTTTCTTT
CASSEVAARVNTEAFF
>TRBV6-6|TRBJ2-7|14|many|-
TGTGCCAGCAGTTACGGGGGCCGATCCTACGAGCAGTACTTC
CASSYGGRSYEQYF